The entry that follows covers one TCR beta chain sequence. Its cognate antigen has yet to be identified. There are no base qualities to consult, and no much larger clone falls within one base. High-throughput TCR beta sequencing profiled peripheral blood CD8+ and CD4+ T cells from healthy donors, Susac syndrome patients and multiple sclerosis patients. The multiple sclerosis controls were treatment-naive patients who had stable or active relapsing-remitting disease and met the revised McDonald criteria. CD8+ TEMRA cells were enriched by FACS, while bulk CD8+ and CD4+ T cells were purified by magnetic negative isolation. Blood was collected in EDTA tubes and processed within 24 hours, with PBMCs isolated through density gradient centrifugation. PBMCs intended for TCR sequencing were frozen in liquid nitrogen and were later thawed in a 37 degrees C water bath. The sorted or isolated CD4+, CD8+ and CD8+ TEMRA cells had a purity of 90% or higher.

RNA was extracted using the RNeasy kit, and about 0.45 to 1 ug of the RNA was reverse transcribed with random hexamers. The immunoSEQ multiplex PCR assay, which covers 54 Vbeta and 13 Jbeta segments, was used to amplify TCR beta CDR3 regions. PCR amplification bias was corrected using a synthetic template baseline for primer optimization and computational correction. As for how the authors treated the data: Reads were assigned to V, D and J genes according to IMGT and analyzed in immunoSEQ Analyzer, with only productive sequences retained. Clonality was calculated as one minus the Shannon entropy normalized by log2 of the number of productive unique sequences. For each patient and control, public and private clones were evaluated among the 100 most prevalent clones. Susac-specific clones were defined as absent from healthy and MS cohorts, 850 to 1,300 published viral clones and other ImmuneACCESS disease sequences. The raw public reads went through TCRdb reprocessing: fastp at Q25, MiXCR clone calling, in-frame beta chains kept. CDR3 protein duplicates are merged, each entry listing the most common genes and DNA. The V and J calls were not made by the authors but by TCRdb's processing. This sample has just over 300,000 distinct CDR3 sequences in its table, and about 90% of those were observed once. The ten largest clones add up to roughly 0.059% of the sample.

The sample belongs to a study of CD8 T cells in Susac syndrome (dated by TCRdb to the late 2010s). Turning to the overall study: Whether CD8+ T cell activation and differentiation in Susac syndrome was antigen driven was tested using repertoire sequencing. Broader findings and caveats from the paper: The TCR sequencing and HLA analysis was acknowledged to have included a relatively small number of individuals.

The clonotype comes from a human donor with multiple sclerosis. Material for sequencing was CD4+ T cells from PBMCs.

The DNA sequence follows: TGTGCCAGCAGCTTGTTTAGCTACGAGCAGTACTTC. It specifies CASSLFSYEQYF. Recombination linked TRBV5-6 to TRBJ2-7, with the D gene too uncertain to name. V was cut back by 1 base and J by 3 bases, leaving a gap of 5 bases between them. The CDR3, from cysteine to phenylalanine, totals 12 residues. The only DNA kept is the CDR3, 36 bases in frame from the first base. The CDR1 and CDR2 encoded by the germline V gene are SGHDT and YYEEEE.